This T cell receptor (beta chain) was retrieved from a study of identical twins. Findings and limits, study-wide: With monozygotic twins, out-of-frame TCR alpha sharing exceeded what models estimated.

A few counts support this clonotype. Its antigen is as yet unknown. MiXCR, run by TCRdb on the 5' RACE reads, gives a single entry per CDR3 protein. The sample contains a few hundred thousand distinct CDR3 sequences, approximately 8.3% of which appear only once. This CDR3 is 11 amino acids long. The V end was cut by 1 base, the J end by 8 bases, with 4 bases between. The germline gives CDR1 SGHDT, CDR2 YYEEEE. The same data also contributed to another study, on yellow fever vaccine responses in identical twins.

Sample: CD8+ T cells sorted from blood. The receptor comes from a woman under 30 in good health. The rearrangement uses TRBV5-6 and TRBJ2-1; D uncertain. CDR3 coding DNA: TGTGCCAGCAGCTTGCGTGATGAGCAGTTCTTC. It codes for CASSLRDEQFF. Variable domain in full (rest from reference TRBV5-6 and TRBJ2-1): DAGVTQSPTHLIKTRGQQVTLRCSPKSGHDTVSWYQQALGQGPQFIFQYYEEEERQRGNFPDRFSGHQFPNYSSELNVNALLLGDSALYLCASSLRDEQFFGPGTRLTVL.